This passage covers 27 T cell receptor beta chains from one sample sequenced in a study of cytomegalovirus exposure and HLA in healthy donors. The primer mix had 60 Vbeta and 13 Jbeta primers. This table comes from immunoSEQ multiplex PCR, and its TCRdb copy is limited to in-frame clones, with some not included. The table for this sample gives about 130,000 clones. The specimen sequenced was PBMCs. The source is a man between 18 and 35 years old in good health and CMV-seronegative.

The chain recombines TRBV28 with TRBJ2-7; D unresolved. Germline V CDR1 and CDR2: MDHEN, SYDVKM. Between the trimmed V and J ends, which lost 2 bases and 2 bases, there was a span of 10 bases. The CDR3 runs 14 residues. The chain's CDR3 is CASSLGQAAYEQYF. The CDR3 nucleotides are TGTGCCAGCAGTTTAGGGCAGGCTGCCTACGAGCAGTACTTC.

V gene TRBV5-8 combines with J gene TRBJ1-2; D call uncertain. Trimming cost V 1 base and J 4 bases, with 11 bases left between them. The CDR3 runs 14 residues. Germline values: CDR1 SGHTS, CDR2 YDEGEE. Here the CDR3 reads CASSLFSGIYGYTF. CDR3 DNA sequence: TGTGCCAGCAGCTTGTTTTCGGGGATCTATGGCTACACCTTC. The full variable domain, in which reference TRBV5-8 and TRBJ1-2 provide the parts outside the CDR3, is EAGVTQSPTHLIKTRGQQATLRCSPISGHTSVYWYQQALGLGLQFLLWYDEGEERNRGNFPPRFSGRQFPNYSSELNVNALELEDSALYLCASSLFSGIYGYTFGSGTRLTVV.

The chain links TRBV11-2 to TRBJ2-1; 10 bases match TRBD2. The CDR3 runs 15 residues. CDR1 is SGHAT, CDR2 FQNNGV, per germline. V dropped 5 bases and J dropped 1; count of bases not matched to a gene: 2. The CDR3, as DNA: TGTGCCAGCAGCCCTAGCGGGAGTTCCTACAATGAGCAGTTCTTC. Translating it yields CASSPSGSSYNEQFF.

This chain links TRBV28 with TRBJ2-7; 11 bases map to TRBD2. Per the germline V gene, CDR1 is MDHEN and CDR2 is SYDVKM. The CDR3 contains 14 residues. V shed 10 bases, J shed 7 bases, and the junction held 12 bases outside the gene matches. CDR3 nucleotide sequence: TGTGCCACTTATTCGGGACTAGCGGACTTGGAGCAGTACTTC. As protein: CATYSGLADLEQYF.

V usage is TRBV29-1 and J usage is TRBJ1-2; D is undetermined. The CDR3 is 13 amino acids. CDR1 is SQVTM and CDR2 is ANQGSEA in the germline V gene. Between the trimmed V and J ends, which lost 0 bases and 7 bases, there was a span of 12 bases. The DNA for the CDR3 is TGCAGCGTTGAAGAAGCGGGGATCGGTGGCTACACCTTC. This gives the protein CSVEEAGIGGYTF.

J is TRBJ1-1 and V is TRBV5-6, with 9 bases fitting TRBD1. This CDR3 has 16 amino acids. V shed 1 base, J shed 4 bases, and the junction held 8 bases outside the gene matches. Germline V gene data show CDR1 as SGHDT and CDR2 as YYEEEE. The CDR3 sequence: CASSLKQGALGTEAFF. In nucleotides, the CDR3 is TGTGCCAGCAGCTTGAAACAGGGGGCTTTGGGCACTGAAGCTTTCTTT.

The chain joins TRBV5-1 to TRBJ1-2; no firm D call. Looked up from germline, CDR1 is SGHRS and CDR2 is YFSETQ. The CDR3 is 12 residues long. V was trimmed by 0 bases and J by 8 bases, leaving 8 bases between them. Written as DNA, the CDR3 is TGCGCCAGCAGCTTGGACAGAGGGGGCTACACCTTC. Its translation is CASSLDRGGYTF.

V usage is TRBV30 and J usage is TRBJ2-7; weak D call: TRBD2 (5 bases). Trimming removed 8 bases at V and 1 base at J, with 21 bases between. The length of the CDR3 is 15 residues. Per germline, CDR1 GTSNPN and CDR2 SVGIG (reference sequence). CDR3 nucleotide sequence: TGTGCCGGAGAGCTTCGGGGTGACACTTCCTACGAGCAGTACTTC. As protein: CAGELRGDTSYEQYF.

The rearrangement uses TRBV2 and TRBJ1-2; D unresolved. Germline lookup yields CDR1 SNHLY and CDR2 FYNNEI. Deletions cut 8 bases from V and 4 bases from J, with 11 bases between. This CDR3 comprises 12 residues. The CDR3 region is CASGRGTYGYTF. CDR3 DNA: TGTGCCAGCGGGCGGGGTACCTATGGCTACACCTTC.

This rearrangement joins TRBV9 to TRBJ2-7, with D perhaps TRBD2 (5 bases). Germline V gene sequence: CDR1 SGDLS, CDR2 YYNGEE. With 6 bases removed from V and 2 bases from J, the gap between germline ends came to 15 bases. This CDR3 contains 14 residues. CDR3 loop: CASTVDGEPYEQYF. The CDR3, as DNA: TGTGCCAGCACGGTAGACGGGGAACCCTACGAGCAGTACTTC. The full variable domain, completed using reference TRBV9 and TRBJ2-7, is DSGVTQTPKHLITATGQRVTLRCSPRSGDLSVYWYQQSLDQGLQFLIQYYNGEERAKGNILERFSAQQFPDLHSELNLSSLELGDSALYFCASTVDGEPYEQYFGPGTRLTVT.

V usage is TRBV2 and J usage is TRBJ1-5, with D possibly being TRBD1 (6 bases). Per the germline V gene, CDR1 is SNHLY and CDR2 is FYNNEI. Trimming shortened V by 7 bases and J by 7 bases, and 20 bases separated the two germline ends. CDR3 length equals 15 residues. Written as DNA, the CDR3 is TGTGCCAGCACCTCAGACAGGTACAGGGACCAGCCCCAGCATTTT. Its translation is CASTSDRYRDQPQHF.

The V gene is TRBV6-5, the J gene TRBJ2-7; tentatively, D is TRBD1 (5 bases). The germline V and J ends were trimmed by 0 bases and 6 bases, with 9 bases remaining between them. This CDR3 region has 13 residues. Germline CDR1 is MNHEY and CDR2 is SVGAGI. The CDR3 DNA reads TGTGCCAGCAGTTACTCGAGAAGGGGCGAGCAGTACTTC. Its translation: CASSYSRRGEQYF.

The chain is built from TRBV28 and TRBJ2-7; TRBD2 is a possible D gene (5 bases). CDR3 length: 14 residues. Germline CDR1 reads MDHEN; CDR2 reads SYDVKM. V lost 5 bases to trimming and J lost 5 bases, with 16 bases between them. Here the CDR3 reads CASSPTRRSHEQYF. CDR3 sequence (DNA): TGTGCCAGCAGTCCCACCCGGAGGTCCCACGAGCAGTACTTC.

The chain uses TRBV19 and TRBJ2-3; D may be TRBD1 (5 bases). This CDR3 spans 16 amino acids. Trimming stripped 4 bases from V and 1 base from J, with 15 bases between. From germline, CDR1 is LNHDA and CDR2 SQIVND (reference sequence). The CDR3 nucleotides are TGTGCCAGTAGTAAGAAACAGGTTTTGGGCACAGATACGCAGTATTTT. The encoded protein is CASSKKQVLGTDTQYF.

The chain joins TRBV15 to TRBJ2-2, with a possible D match to TRBD2 (6 bases). Trimming cost V 1 base and J 7 bases, with 13 bases left between them. CDR3 size: 15 residues. Germline CDR1 reads LNHNV; CDR2 reads YYDKDF (reference sequence). This chain's CDR3 is CATSRGWGDVGELFF. CDR3 nucleotides: TGTGCCACCAGCAGAGGGTGGGGGGACGTCGGGGAGCTGTTTTTT.

The chain joins TRBV19 to TRBJ2-1; the D gene is possibly TRBD1 (5 bases). Looked up from germline, CDR1 is LNHDA and CDR2 is SQIVND (reference sequence). V lost 6 bases and J 1 base, leaving 7 bases between the germline ends. This CDR3 is 13 amino acids long. CDR3 amino acids: CASSAGSYNEQFF. The CDR3 nucleotides read TGTGCCAGTAGCGCAGGGTCCTACAATGAGCAGTTCTTC.

V is TRBV27 and J is TRBJ2-4, with 9 nucleotides matching TRBD2. CDR3 length: 19 amino acids. The junction had 16 bases not matched to a gene; V was cut back by 7 bases and J by 0 bases. Germline V gene data show CDR1 as MNHEY and CDR2 as SMNVEV (reference sequence). CDR3 protein: CASNFSPASGGIAKNIQYF. CDR3 sequence (DNA): TGTGCCAGCAATTTCTCCCCCGCCAGCGGGGGGATAGCCAAAAACATTCAGTACTTC.

The genes are TRBV7-3 and TRBJ2-7; 9 bases are a match to TRBD1. Per germline, CDR1 SGHTA and CDR2 FQGTGA. The CDR3 covers 16 residues. V lost 1 base to trimming and J lost 4 bases; unmatched junction nucleotides: 8. This CDR3 is CASSLMSGQGSYEQYF. CDR3 nucleotide sequence: TGTGCCAGCAGCTTAATGTCCGGACAGGGGTCGTACGAGCAGTACTTC.

This sequence joins TRBV9 and TRBJ1-1; 9 nucleotides line up with TRBD1. The CDR3 runs 15 residues. V gave up 3 bases and J gave up 4 bases; unmatched junction bases: 7. Germline assignment: CDR1 SGDLS and CDR2 YYNGEE. This CDR3 reads CASSASGTGPTEAFF. The CDR3, as DNA: TGTGCCAGCAGCGCCTCGGGGACAGGGCCCACTGAAGCTTTCTTT. Based on the CDR3 plus reference TRBV9 and TRBJ1-1, the full variable domain is DSGVTQTPKHLITATGQRVTLRCSPRSGDLSVYWYQQSLDQGLQFLIQYYNGEERAKGNILERFSAQQFPDLHSELNLSSLELGDSALYFCASSASGTGPTEAFFGQGTRLTVV.

The rearrangement joins TRBV15 to TRBJ2-5, with D possibly being TRBD2 (5 bases). The DNA end favors TRBJ2-7, so the J call may be wrong. Germline V gene data show CDR1 as LNHNV and CDR2 as YYDKDF (reference sequence). The CDR3 runs to 14 residues. CDR3 DNA: TGTGCCACCAGCAGAGATTTTCGGGATCACGAGCAGTACTTC. It translates to CATSRDFRDHEQYF.

This chain uses TRBV6-5 with TRBJ2-2; 7 nucleotides align to TRBD2. Trimming took 11 bases from V and 4 from J; bases not matched to a gene: 7. This CDR3 is built from 13 residues. CDR1 and CDR2 (germline): MNHEY, SVGAGI. The CDR3 DNA is TGTGCCGGGGGAGGGCTGGGCACCGGGGAGCTGTTTTTT. Its translation: CAGGGLGTGELFF.

The genes are TRBV6-1 and TRBJ2-5; 7 nucleotides agree with TRBD1. From germline, CDR1 is MNHNS and CDR2 SASEGT. There are 14 residues in the CDR3. The J segment lost 2 bases and the V segment lost 6 bases, leaving 6 bases of the junction unmatched. CDR3 nucleotide sequence: TGTGCCAGCAGGGAGACAGGGCGGCAAGAGACCCAGTACTTC. This gives the protein CASRETGRQETQYF.

The J gene is TRBJ2-3, the V gene TRBV27; 9 bases are a match to TRBD1. Germline V gives CDR1 MNHEY, CDR2 SMNVEV (reference sequence). Trimming at V came to 8 bases and at J to 6 bases, leaving 6 bases not matched to a gene. The CDR3 extends over 13 amino acids. The CDR3: CASSGQGRDTQYF. The CDR3 bases are TGTGCCAGCTCTGGACAGGGGCGGGATACGCAGTATTTT.

V gene TRBV6-5 combines with J gene TRBJ2-7; 11 bases fit TRBD2. The germline CDR1 and CDR2 sequences are MNHEY and SVGAGI. This CDR3 has 14 amino acids. The V and J ends lost 5 bases and 7 bases, in that order; junction bases with no gene match: 7. CDR3 residues: CASSPLAGGGEQYF. CDR3 nucleotide sequence: TGTGCCAGCAGTCCTCTAGCGGGGGGAGGGGAGCAGTACTTC.

The chain has TRBV27 and TRBJ1-1; no clear D gene. The V and J ends lost 6 bases and 3 bases respectively, with 11 bases between them. The CDR3 sequence is 13 residues long. Looked up from germline, CDR1 is MNHEY and CDR2 is SMNVEV (reference sequence). In DNA, the CDR3 is TGTGCCAGCAGGGCGGGTGGGGACACTGAAGCTTTCTTT. Amino acid sequence: CASRAGGDTEAFF.

The chain recombines TRBV5-1 with TRBJ2-7, with D possibly TRBD2 on 6 matching bases. This CDR3 region has 14 residues. From germline, CDR1 is SGHRS and CDR2 YFSETQ. The V gene lost 3 bases and the J gene lost 4 bases, with 14 bases spanning the gap. CDR3 sequence (DNA): TGCGCCAGCAGCTCCCGCGGGACGGTATACGAGCAGTACTTC. Amino acid sequence: CASSSRGTVYEQYF.

CDR3 residues: CASNGLTGGSYEQYF. DNA of the CDR3: TGTGCCAGCAATGGCTTGACAGGGGGGTCCTACGAGCAGTACTTC. The chain has TRBV28 and TRBJ2-5; 9 positions agree with TRBD1. With the DNA end fitting TRBJ2-7 better, the J assignment may be wrong. There are 15 residues in the CDR3. Germline CDR1 is MDHEN and CDR2 is SYDVKM.